This T cell receptor (beta chain) was found in a study of OX40 agonist ivuxolimab in advanced cancers. Assay: immunoSEQ multiplex PCR; the TCRdb copy retains only in-frame clones and omits some. This table holds 90,000 to 100,000 clones, around 83% found once. The germline CDR1 and CDR2 sequences are MDHEN and SYDVKM. The V end was cut by 2 bases, the J end by 2 bases, with 14 bases between. The CDR3 consists of 16 residues. The source of this sequence is an adult with an advanced solid tumor such as melanoma, head and neck, liver or kidney cancer. Sequenced material: CD4+ or CD8+ T cells sorted from blood, taken in a trial of the OX40 agonist ivuxolimab. The rearrangement links TRBV28 to TRBJ2-3; D is unresolved. This CDR3 is CASSLMSQLHTDTQYF. CDR3 bases: TGTGCCAGCAGTTTAATGTCGCAGTTGCACACAGATACGCAGTATTTT.